This TCR beta chain was sequenced for a study of shared clonotypes between healthy human individuals. Findings of the study overall: Non-shared clonotypes had lower generation probabilities than those shared by all four donors.

Here immunoSEQ multiplex PCR was the method, and the copy in TCRdb shows in-frame clones only, minus some. The sample includes fewer than 3 million clones, 80% to 95% of them seen just once. To note about this clone: Its antigen is undetermined. The identical CDR3 is also encoded by other nucleotide sequences in the sample.

Trimming removed 4 bases at V and 4 bases at J, with 9 bases between. Germline V CDR1 and CDR2: SGHRS, YFSETQ. The length of the CDR3 is 12 residues. The donors, all of them Caucasian adults, lived in Nashville, Tennessee. Sequenced material: naive CD4+ T cells from PBMCs. Subset reported: CD45RA+ positively selected. The source is a man between 18 and 29 years old in good health. Some clones in this sample may be carry-over from other donors' samples. The rearrangement joins TRBV5-1 to TRBJ2-7; maybe TRBD1 (5 bases). The CDR3 spells CASSLGQYEQYF. CDR3 nucleotide sequence: TGCGCCAGCAGCCTAGGACAATACGAGCAGTACTTC. The full variable domain, with the rest looked up from reference TRBV5-1 and TRBJ2-7, is KAGVTQTPRYLIKTRGQQVTLSCSPISGHRSVSWYQQTPGQGLQFLFEYFSETQRNKGNFPGRFSGRQFSNSRSEMNVSTLELGDSALYLCASSLGQYEQYFGPGTRLTVT.